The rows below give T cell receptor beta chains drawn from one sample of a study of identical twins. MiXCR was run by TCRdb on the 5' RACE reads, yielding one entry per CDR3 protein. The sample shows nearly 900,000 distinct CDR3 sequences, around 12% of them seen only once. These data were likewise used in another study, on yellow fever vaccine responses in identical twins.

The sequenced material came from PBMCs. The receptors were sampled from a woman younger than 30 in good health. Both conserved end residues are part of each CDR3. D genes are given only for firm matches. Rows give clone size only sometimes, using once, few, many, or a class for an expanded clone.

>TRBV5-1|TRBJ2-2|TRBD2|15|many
CASSLLTSGSGELFF
TGCGCCAGCAGCTTGTTAACTAGCGGTTCCGGGGAGCTGTTTTTT
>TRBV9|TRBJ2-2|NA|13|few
CASSVGVAGELFF
TGTGCCAGCAGCGTAGGGGTAGCCGGGGAGCTGTTTTTT
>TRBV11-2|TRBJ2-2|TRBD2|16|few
CASSQAGVPNTGELFF
TGTGCCAGCAGCCAAGCGGGAGTCCCCAACACCGGGGAGCTGTTTTTT
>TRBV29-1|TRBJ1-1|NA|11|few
CSPGGVTEAFF
TGCAGCCCCGGGGGGGTCACTGAAGCTTTCTTT
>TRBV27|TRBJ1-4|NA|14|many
CASSLGGFNEKLFF
TGTGCCAGCAGTTTAGGTGGTTTTAATGAAAAACTGTTTTTT
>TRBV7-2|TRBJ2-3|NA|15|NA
CASTRLVLETDTQYF
TGTGCCAGCACGCGACTAGTATTGGAAACAGATACGCAGTATTTT
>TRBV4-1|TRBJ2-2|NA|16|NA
CASNPMQASLTGELFF
TGCGCCAGCAACCCAATGCAAGCTAGCCTTACCGGGGAGCTGTTTTTT
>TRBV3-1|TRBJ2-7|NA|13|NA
CASSHLRREEQYF
TGTGCCAGCAGCCACCTCCGGAGAGAAGAGCAGTACTTC
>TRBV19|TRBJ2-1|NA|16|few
CASSPQASRAYNEQFF
TGTGCCAGTAGTCCCCAGGCTAGCAGGGCCTACAATGAGCAGTTCTTC
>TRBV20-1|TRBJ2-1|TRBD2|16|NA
CSALHTLAGGGNEQFF
TGCAGTGCCCTCCACACCCTAGCGGGAGGGGGGAATGAGCAGTTCTTC
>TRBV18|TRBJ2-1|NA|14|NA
CASSPPVQRNEQFF
TGTGCCAGCTCACCACCGGTCCAGCGCAATGAGCAGTTCTTC
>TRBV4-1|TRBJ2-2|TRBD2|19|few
CASSHSSGTSGRMSGELFF
TGCGCCAGCAGCCACTCCTCCGGGACTAGCGGGAGAATGAGCGGGGAGCTGTTTTTT
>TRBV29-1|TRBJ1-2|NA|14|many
CSVEDREGGLGYTF
TGCAGCGTTGAAGACAGGGAAGGGGGATTGGGCTACACCTTC
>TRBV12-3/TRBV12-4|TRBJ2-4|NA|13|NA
CASSLASGNIQYF
TGTGCCAGCAGTTTAGCTAGCGGAAACATTCAGTACTTC
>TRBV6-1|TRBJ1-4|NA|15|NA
CASSRQDGSNEKLFF
TGTGCCAGCAGTAGACAGGACGGTTCTAATGAAAAACTGTTTTTT
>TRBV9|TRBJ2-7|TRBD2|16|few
CASSDSLAGGPYEQYF
TGTGCCAGCAGTGATTCACTAGCGGGAGGGCCCTACGAGCAGTACTTC
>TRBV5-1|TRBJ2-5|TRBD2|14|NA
CASRLAGRQETQYF
TGCGCCAGCAGACTAGCGGGAAGGCAAGAGACCCAGTACTTC
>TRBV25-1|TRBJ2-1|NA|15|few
CASSEDYGRTNEQFF
TGTGCCAGCAGTGAGGACTACGGTAGGACCAATGAGCAGTTCTTC